The table lists the clone carrying this T cell receptor beta chain with a count of one. This entry is derived from a study of blood T cell repertoires in COVID-19. Across the study: Both acute and convalescent COVID-19 samples were obtained from the United States, Italy and Spain.

Original processing methods: Quantification of nucleated cells was approximated via reference gene primer amplification. Profiled with immunoSEQ multiplex PCR; TCRdb holds only in-frame clones, not every one. That table furnishes V, J and clone size, whereas the DNA furnished D and trimming. The sample yields around 240,000 clones, about 85% seen once. This CDR3 contains 14 residues. Germline lookup yields CDR1 DFQATT and CDR2 SNEGSKA (reference sequence). J was trimmed by 5 bases and V by 3 bases; bases with no gene match: 5. This clonotype was obtained from a man aged 40-50 years with acute or convalescent COVID-19. Sequencing input: peripheral blood. The J gene is TRBJ1-1, the V gene TRBV20-1; TRBD1 agrees at 11 bases. CDR3 DNA sequence: TGCAGTGCTAGTGGGGACAGGGGGTTTACTGAAGCTTTCTTT. Its protein is CSASGDRGFTEAFF.